The 25 T cell receptor beta chains below all came from one sample that was sequenced in a study of patients and donors after allogeneic stem cell transplantation. TCRdb ran MiXCR on the RT-PCR reads and lists one entry per CDR3 protein. Of more than 150,000 distinct CDR3 sequences listed, more than 20% are singletons. Sequencing input: blood, either unsorted or a sorted T cell fraction (not recorded which). These receptors all come from a human donor who was either an allogeneic HSCT recipient or a stem cell or donor lymphocyte infusion donor (not recorded which). It is not recorded whose cells these are; they may come from a transplant donor.

The rearrangement uses TRBV7-9 and TRBJ1-1; D remains ambiguous. V was trimmed by 8 bases and J by 3 bases, leaving 7 bases between them. Germline V gene lookup returns CDR1 SEHNR and CDR2 FQNEAQ (reference sequence). CDR3 size: 11 residues. CDR3 in DNA: TGTGCCAGCGACGGTGACACTGAAGCTTTCTTT. Its translation is CASDGDTEAFF.

The genes are TRBV5-1 and TRBJ2-3; TRBD1 aligns across 7 bases. Germline trimming cut 3 bases from V and 4 bases from J; bases unmatched to any gene: 2. Looked up from germline, CDR1 is SGHRS and CDR2 is YFSETQ. The CDR3 covers 13 residues. CDR3 coding DNA: TGCGCCAGCAGCTGGACAGGTCCAGATACGCAGTATTTT. It codes for CASSWTGPDTQYF.

As for this clonotype: The limits of the CDR3 on the DNA are not certain, so only TCRdb's listed CDR3 is given. The genes are TRBV12-3 or TRBV12-4 and TRBJ1-6; the table's D call of TRBD1 was not tested on the DNA. The CDR3 is 15 amino acids long, termini counted. The CDR3 loop is CASSTSETENSPLHF.

Only a few counts were recorded for this clonotype. The chain combines TRBV7-9 with TRBJ2-3; 8 nucleotides agree with TRBD1. The length of the CDR3 is 15 residues. Germline-derived CDR1 and CDR2 are SEHNR and FQNEAQ (reference sequence). V shed 4 bases, J shed 1 base, and the junction held 4 bases outside the gene matches. This CDR3 reads CASSSVTGGTDTQYF. The CDR3 region has the DNA TGTGCCAGCAGCTCGGTGACAGGGGGCACAGATACGCAGTATTTT. The full variable domain, completed using reference TRBV7-9 and TRBJ2-3, is DTGVSQNPRHKITKRGQNVTFRCDPISEHNRLYWYRQTLGQGPEFLTYFQNEAQLEKSRLLSDRFSAERPKGSFSTLEIQRTEQGDSAMYLCASSSVTGGTDTQYFGPGTRLTVL.

The rearrangement links TRBV20-1 to TRBJ2-1; D remains unclear. From germline, CDR1 is DFQATT and CDR2 SNEGSKA (reference sequence). Trimming removed 5 bases at V and 5 bases at J, with 7 bases between. CDR3 length: 11 residues. The CDR3 coding sequence is TGCAGTGCTGGGCCGAACAATGAGCAGTTCTTC. Translated: CSAGPNNEQFF.

V is TRBV10-3 and J is TRBJ2-7; D is possibly TRBD1 (6 bases). Germline CDR1 ENHRY, CDR2 SYGVKD. This CDR3 comprises 15 residues. Trimming shortened V by 6 bases and J by 3 bases, and 18 bases separated the two germline ends. The CDR3 loop reads CAISATGTEFYEQYF. The CDR3 bases are TGTGCCATCAGCGCCACAGGGACGGAGTTCTACGAGCAGTACTTC.

This clonotype was found a few times. The chain couples TRBV21-1 to TRBJ1-1. TRBV21-1 is termed a pseudogene. This CDR3 has 15 residues. CDR3 residues: CASSYGYSLDSEAFF. DNA of the CDR3: TGTGCCAGCAGCTATGGCTATTCCCTTGACAGTGAAGCTTTCTTT.

The J gene is TRBJ1-3, the V gene TRBV7-2; D perhaps matches TRBD1 (5 bases). Trimming left V 3 bases short and J 0 bases short, with 12 bases between. There are 16 residues in the CDR3. Germline V gene data show CDR1 as SGHTA and CDR2 as FQGNSA. CDR3 region: CASSLLGTSSGNTIYF. CDR3 DNA sequence: TGTGCCAGCAGCTTGTTGGGGACCTCCTCTGGAAACACCATATATTTT. Full variable domain (missing parts from reference TRBV7-2 and TRBJ1-3): GAGVSQSPSNKVTEKGKDVELRCDPISGHTALYWYRQSLGQGLEFLIYFQGNSAPDKSGLPSDRFSAERTGGSVSTLTIQRTQQEDSAVYLCASSLLGTSSGNTIYFGEGSWLTVV.

This clonotype showed up just a few times. The V and J genes are TRBV5-4 and TRBJ2-3, with D uncertain. Trimming removed 4 bases at V and 0 bases at J, with 6 bases between. The CDR3 covers 13 residues. Germline V gene sequence: CDR1 SGHNT, CDR2 YYREEE (reference sequence). CDR3 in DNA: TGTGCCAGCAGCGTAGACAGCACAGATACGCAGTATTTT. Protein product: CASSVDSTDTQYF.

In its sample, this clonotype was seen a few times. The J gene is TRBJ2-7, the V gene TRBV5-1, with D unclear. Germline V gene lookup returns CDR1 SGHRS and CDR2 YFSETQ. The length of the CDR3 is 14 residues. Trimming cost V 3 bases and J 1 base, with 11 bases left between them. This CDR3 is CASSWSGDSYEQYF. DNA for the CDR3: TGCGCCAGCAGCTGGTCTGGGGATTCCTACGAGCAGTACTTC.

This clonotype occurred a few times. The chain links TRBV20-1 to TRBJ2-3; 9 bases line up with TRBD2. Germline V lookup: CDR1 DFQATT, CDR2 SNEGSKA (reference sequence). This CDR3 is 19 amino acids long. The V segment lost 1 base and the J segment 1 base; nucleotides outside the gene matches: 15. CDR3 protein: CSARGASGKSAVGTDTQYF. The CDR3 coding sequence is TGCAGTGCTAGAGGGGCTAGCGGGAAATCGGCGGTGGGCACAGATACGCAGTATTTT.

This chain links TRBV6-5 with TRBJ2-7; 13 positions agree with TRBD2. Germline trimming cut 5 bases from V and 3 bases from J; bases unmatched to any gene: 13. The CDR3 is made up of 18 amino acids. CDR1 and CDR2 (germline): MNHEY, SVGAGI. CDR3 DNA: TGTGCCAGCAGTCGCGTGATGGGACTAGCGGGACTTTTCTACGAGCAGTACTTC. It translates to CASSRVMGLAGLFYEQYF.

V and J are TRBV24-1 and TRBJ2-2; 8 nucleotides line up with TRBD1. There are 16 residues in the CDR3. The V gene end was trimmed by 3 bases and the J gene end by 1 base; junction bases not matched to a gene: 3. The germline CDR1 and CDR2 sequences are KGHDR and SFDVKD. CDR3 sequence reads: CATSDADRGNTGELFF. CDR3 nucleotides: TGTGCCACCAGTGATGCCGACAGGGGGAACACCGGGGAGCTGTTTTTT.

CDR3 residues: CASKGGGEAFF. The CDR3 DNA reads TGTGCCAGCAAAGGGGGGGGTGAAGCTTTCTTT. V is TRBV2 and J is TRBJ1-1; D possibly corresponds to TRBD1 (6 bases). The CDR3 loop spans 11 amino acids. The V end lost 7 bases, the J end lost 7 bases, and 10 bases lay between the germline ends. Per germline, CDR1 SNHLY and CDR2 FYNNEI. Full variable domain (missing parts from reference TRBV2 and TRBJ1-1): EPEVTQTPSHQVTQMGQEVILRCVPISNHLYFYWYRQILGQKVEFLVSFYNNEISEKSEIFDDQFSVERPDGSNFTLKIRSTKLEDSAMYFCASKGGGEAFFGQGTRLTVV.

The table lists this clonotype with a few counts. The gene calls are TRBV24-1 and TRBJ2-1; D unresolved. The germline gives CDR1 KGHDR, CDR2 SFDVKD. The CDR3 runs to 14 residues. V was pared by 0 bases and J by 7 bases, with 9 bases between. The CDR3 spells CATSDLSLVNEQFF. The CDR3 region has the DNA TGTGCCACCAGTGATTTGAGTCTAGTAAATGAGCAGTTCTTC.

Remarks on this clonotype: One junction end does not reproduce the germline sequence, and a read error may be involved. The chain links TRBV7-7 to TRBJ2-1; a possible D gene is TRBD2 (6 bases). The CDR3 sequence is 16 residues long. Per germline, CDR1 SSHAT and CDR2 FNYEAQ (reference sequence). The chain's CDR3 is CASSRRVAEPYNEQFF. CDR3 sequence (DNA): TGTGCTAGCAGCCGGCGGGTAGCGGAACCCTACAATGAGCAGTTCTTC.

This clonotype was seen a single time. The chain joins TRBV7-8 to TRBJ2-1, with a possible D match to TRBD2 (7 bases). Trimming left V 1 base short and J 4 bases short, with 14 bases between. Germline CDR1 reads SGHVS; CDR2 reads FQNEAQ. The length of the CDR3 is 16 residues. The CDR3 DNA is TGTGCCAGCAGCTTAGGGGGGCGGGAGCCTTACAATGAGCAGTTCTTC. This codes for CASSLGGREPYNEQFF.

This clonotype was seen only once. The V and J genes are TRBV20-1 and TRBJ2-1; 7 nucleotides line up with TRBD2. With 5 bases clipped from V and 2 bases from J, the junction kept 15 bases outside the gene matches. The CDR3 spans 17 residues. Germline CDR1 reads DFQATT; CDR2 reads SNEGSKA (reference sequence). The CDR3 DNA reads as TGCAGTGCTGGCTTTCCGCGTCTCGGACTAGCCTACAATGAGCAGTTCTTC. Translated, it gives CSAGFPRLGLAYNEQFF.

This clonotype was seen many times. The rearrangement joins TRBV5-1 to TRBJ1-1; 7 bases fit TRBD1. CDR3 size: 14 residues. CDR1 is SGHRS and CDR2 is YFSETQ in the germline V gene. Unmatched junction bases numbered 2, after V lost 3 bases and J lost 0 bases. The CDR3 here is CASSYGQVNTEAFF. The CDR3 nucleotides are TGCGCCAGCAGCTACGGACAGGTGAACACTGAAGCTTTCTTT.

This clonotype was seen only once. The chain recombines TRBV19 with TRBJ2-2, with a possible D match to TRBD2 (5 bases). Trimming took off 3 bases at V and 0 bases at J, with 14 bases between the two ends. This CDR3 has 17 amino acids. CDR1 and CDR2 from the germline V gene are LNHDA and SQIVND (reference sequence). The CDR3 region is CASSMKSGATNTGELFF. The CDR3 coding sequence is TGTGCCAGTAGTATGAAGAGCGGCGCTACGAACACCGGGGAGCTGTTTTTT. Supplemented by reference TRBV19 and TRBJ2-2, the full variable domain reads DGGITQSPKYLFRKEGQNVTLSCEQNLNHDAMYWYRQDPGQGLRLIYYSQIVNDFQKGDIAEGYSVSREKKESFPLTVTSAQKNPTAFYLCASSMKSGATNTGELFFGEGSRLTVL.

The chain joins TRBV6-6 to TRBJ2-7; TRBD2 is a possible D gene (5 bases). V was shortened by 4 bases and J by 4 bases, with 14 bases between the two germline ends. This CDR3 is 14 amino acids long. Germline CDR1 MNHNY, CDR2 SVGAGI (reference sequence). The CDR3 protein is CASSSREMIYEQYF. DNA for the CDR3: TGTGCCAGCAGTTCGAGGGAGATGATTTACGAGCAGTACTTC.

This clonotype occurred a few times. V usage is TRBV10-3 and J usage is TRBJ2-1; 11 nucleotides match TRBD2. After removal of 3 bases from V and 8 bases from J, the junction contained 18 bases not matched to a gene. The CDR3 is 19 residues long. Germline assignment: CDR1 ENHRY and CDR2 SYGVKD. The CDR3 DNA follows: TGTGCCATCAGTGACGTGGTAGCGGGGGGGCCGATTAAAAGTGATGAGCAGTTCTTC. The encoded protein is CAISDVVAGGPIKSDEQFF.

This chain links TRBV4-3 with TRBJ1-2, with 11 positions matching TRBD1. This CDR3 contains 15 residues. With 3 bases clipped from V and 4 bases from J, the junction kept 4 bases outside the gene matches. Germline CDR1 and CDR2: LGHNA and YSLEER. This CDR3 is CASSHGQGAGYGYTF. CDR3 coding DNA: TGCGCCAGCAGCCACGGACAGGGGGCTGGCTATGGCTACACCTTC.

The chain links TRBV27 to TRBJ1-5, with D possibly TRBD1 on 5 matching bases. The CDR3 runs 14 residues. V gave up 6 bases and J gave up 3 bases, with 12 bases separating them. Germline lookup yields CDR1 MNHEY and CDR2 SMNVEV (reference sequence). The CDR3 reads CASRTGGINQPQHF. Written as DNA, the CDR3 is TGTGCCAGCAGAACGGGGGGGATCAATCAGCCCCAGCATTTT.

Only a few counts were recorded for this clonotype. The genes are TRBV5-5 and TRBJ1-4, with 7 bases fitting TRBD1. V was clipped by 1 base and J by 8 bases; unmatched bases: 11. The CDR3 is 16 amino acids. CDR1 and CDR2 from the germline V gene are SGHKS and YYEKEE (reference sequence). The CDR3 sequence is CASSLSAGGNHEKLFF. In DNA form, the CDR3 reads TGTGCCAGCAGCTTGTCGGCAGGGGGGAATCACGAAAAACTGTTTTTT.